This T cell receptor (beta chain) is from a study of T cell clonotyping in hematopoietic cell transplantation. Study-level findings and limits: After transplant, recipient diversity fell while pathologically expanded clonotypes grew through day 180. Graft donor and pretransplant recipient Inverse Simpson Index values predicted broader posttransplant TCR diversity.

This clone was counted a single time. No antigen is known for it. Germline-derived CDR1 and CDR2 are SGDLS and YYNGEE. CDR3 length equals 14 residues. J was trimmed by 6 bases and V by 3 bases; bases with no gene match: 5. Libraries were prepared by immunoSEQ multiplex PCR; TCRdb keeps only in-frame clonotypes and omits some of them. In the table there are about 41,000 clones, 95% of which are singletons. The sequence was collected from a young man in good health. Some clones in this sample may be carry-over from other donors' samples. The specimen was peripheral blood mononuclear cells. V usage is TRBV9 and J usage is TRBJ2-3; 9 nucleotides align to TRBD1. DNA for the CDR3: TGTGCCAGCAGCGGCAGACAGGGGGTTGATACGCAGTATTTT. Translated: CASSGRQGVDTQYF.